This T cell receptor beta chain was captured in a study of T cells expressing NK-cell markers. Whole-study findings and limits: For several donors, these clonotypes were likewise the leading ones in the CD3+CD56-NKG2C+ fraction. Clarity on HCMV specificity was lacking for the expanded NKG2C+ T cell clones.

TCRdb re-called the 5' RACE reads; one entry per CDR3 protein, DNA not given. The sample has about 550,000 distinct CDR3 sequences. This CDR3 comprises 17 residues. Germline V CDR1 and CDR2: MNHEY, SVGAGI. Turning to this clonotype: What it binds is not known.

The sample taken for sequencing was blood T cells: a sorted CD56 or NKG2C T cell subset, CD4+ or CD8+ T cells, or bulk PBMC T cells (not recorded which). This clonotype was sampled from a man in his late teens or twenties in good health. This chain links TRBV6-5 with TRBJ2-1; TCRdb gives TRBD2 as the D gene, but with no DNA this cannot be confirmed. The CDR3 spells CASSYRLAGVLVNEQFF.